The 24 T cell receptor beta chains below all came from one sample that was sequenced in a study of spatial heterogeneity in lung cancer (dated 2019 in TCRdb). Explained via the paper, the time point label denotes: sample taken at primary tumor resection. TCR sequencing used whole RNA extracted from tumor and nontumor lung tissue, or from cryopreserved PBMC samples, without cell sorting. The library was built by means of 5' RACE. The run used a NextSeq 500. TCRdb cleaned the public reads at Q25 with fastp, built clones with MiXCR and kept in-frame beta chains. Rows matching on CDR3 protein sequence are summarized as one entry with the most common DNA and genes. Counted in this sample were about 26,000 distinct CDR3 sequences; around 13% of them appeared once. Roughly 26% of the sample rests with the top ten. The sequenced sample was PBMCs, obtained at surgery. These receptors all stem from a female donor with early-stage non-small cell lung cancer.

This clonotype was counted at least ten times. The V call is TRBV5-6, the J call TRBJ1-5; no reliable D call. V was trimmed by 7 bases and J by 2 bases, leaving 22 bases between them. The CDR3 runs to 17 residues. Germline V gives CDR1 SGHDT, CDR2 YYEEEE. CDR3: CASYSPQKVVGNQPQHF. The DNA for the CDR3 is TGTGCCAGCTACTCCCCCCAAAAGGTCGTCGGCAATCAGCCCCAGCATTTT.

This clonotype was picked up many times. V gene TRBV2 combines with J gene TRBJ1-1; 11 nucleotides agree with TRBD1. This CDR3 has 14 residues. With V trimmed by 6 bases and J by 7 bases, 7 bases remained unmatched. From germline, CDR1 is SNHLY and CDR2 FYNNEI. The DNA for the CDR3 is TGTGCCAGCAGGGATGAGGGACAGGGGGTTGAAGCTTTCTTT. It encodes CASRDEGQGVEAFF.

This clonotype was seen more than once but under ten times. This chain connects TRBV19 to TRBJ1-1, with D maybe TRBD1 (5 bases). The CDR3 consists of 15 residues. The V and J ends lost 5 bases and 9 bases respectively, with 22 bases between them. The germline V gene encodes CDR1 LNHDA and CDR2 SQIVND (reference sequence). This CDR3 is CASSLPTGAGRKAFF. The CDR3 nucleotides read TGTGCCAGTAGTCTCCCCACCGGGGCAGGCAGAAAAGCTTTCTTT.

This chain joins TRBV6-6 and TRBJ2-5; TRBD1 or TRBD2 may be the D gene (6 bases each). V dropped 6 bases and J dropped 5 bases, with 19 bases sitting between them. The CDR3 sequence is 15 residues long. Germline values: CDR1 MNHNY, CDR2 SVGAGI (reference sequence). The CDR3 region has the DNA TGTGCCAGCAGCCATCCCCCGGGGGCGGATGAGACCCAGTACTTC. Protein: CASSHPPGADETQYF.

This clonotype has ten or more counts. This sequence joins TRBV9 and TRBJ1-1; D unclear. The CDR3 is 14 residues long. V lost 2 bases and J lost 1, with 9 bases in between. Germline CDR1 and CDR2: SGDLS and YYNGEE. Written as DNA, the CDR3 is TGTGCCAGCAGCGTTTTAACGGGGAACACTGAAGCTTTCTTT. This sequence encodes CASSVLTGNTEAFF.

This clonotype appeared many times. The chain couples TRBV10-3 to TRBJ1-1, with 9 bases lining up with TRBD1. CDR3 length equals 16 residues. From germline, CDR1 is ENHRY and CDR2 SYGVKD. The V gene end was trimmed by 5 bases and the J gene end by 0 bases; junction bases not matched to a gene: 7. The CDR3 spells CAISSPGTGMNTEAFF. CDR3 nucleotides: TGTGCCATCAGTAGTCCCGGGACAGGGATGAACACTGAAGCTTTCTTT.

This clonotype was observed many times. V is TRBV21-1 and J is TRBJ1-2. TRBV21-1 represents a pseudogene. The CDR3 is 14 residues long. The CDR3 loop reads CASSKRDINYGYTF. Here the CDR3 DNA reads TGTGCCAGCAGCAAACGAGACATCAACTATGGCTACACCTTC.

This rearrangement joins TRBV3-1 to TRBJ1-6; maybe TRBD1 (5 bases). The CDR3 sequence is 15 residues long. From germline, CDR1 is LGHDT and CDR2 YNNKEL (reference sequence). Trimming removed 0 bases at V and 7 bases at J, with 10 bases between. Written as DNA, the CDR3 is TGTGCCAGCAGCCAAGATTCGGGACCAAATTCACCCCTCCACTTT. Amino acids: CASSQDSGPNSPLHF.

The chain couples TRBV3-1 to TRBJ1-3; no clear D gene. The germline V gene has CDR1 LGHDT and CDR2 YNNKEL (reference sequence). CDR3 size: 16 residues. The germline V and J ends were trimmed by 4 bases and 0 bases, with 13 bases remaining between them. CDR3 protein: CASSLRPLDSGNTIYF. CDR3 nucleotide sequence: TGTGCCAGCAGCCTTCGACCACTTGACTCTGGAAACACCATATATTTT. The whole variable domain, remainder taken from reference TRBV3-1 and TRBJ1-3, is DTAVSQTPKYLVTQMGNDKSIKCEQNLGHDTMYWYKQDSKKFLKIMFSYNNKELIINETVPNRFSPKSPDKAHLNLHINSLELGDSAVYFCASSLRPLDSGNTIYFGEGSWLTVV.

There are many counts of this clonotype. This chain connects TRBV29-1 to TRBJ2-6; the D is unclear. V was cut by 4 bases and J by 0 bases, with 4 bases left in between. There are 13 residues in the CDR3. In germline, CDR1 is SQVTM, CDR2 ANQGSEA. Here the CDR3 reads CSVVYSGANVLTF. CDR3 bases: TGCAGCGTTGTGTACTCTGGGGCCAACGTCCTGACTTTC.

This clonotype was recorded many times. The chain employs TRBV6-2 or TRBV6-3 and TRBJ2-2, with D perhaps TRBD2 (6 bases). The ends were cut back, 2 bases at V and 4 bases at J, with 11 bases in the middle. Germline values: CDR1 MNHEY, CDR2 SVGEGT. The CDR3 covers 15 residues. For the CDR3, the DNA is TGTGCCAGCAGTTACGACGGGAGCCGCACCGGGGAGCTGTTTTTT. Translated, it gives CASSYDGSRTGELFF.

The chain uses TRBV20-1 and TRBJ2-7; D is possibly TRBD2 (5 bases). V lost 0 bases and J 7 bases, leaving 22 bases between the germline ends. Germline V gives CDR1 DFQATT, CDR2 SNEGSKA (reference sequence). This CDR3 spans 16 amino acids. Written as DNA, the CDR3 is TGCAGTGCTAGAGATCCGAGGAAAACTAGTCTAGGGGAGCAGTACTTC. Translation: CSARDPRKTSLGEQYF.

This clonotype came up many times. The chain couples TRBV9 to TRBJ2-1; no clear D. The V end was cut by 0 bases, the J end by 5 bases, with 15 bases between. From germline, CDR1 is SGDLS and CDR2 YYNGEE. This CDR3 region has 16 residues. CDR3 loop: CASSVVGRVVNNEQFF. The CDR3 DNA reads as TGTGCCAGCAGCGTAGTTGGACGGGTTGTGAACAATGAGCAGTTCTTC. Full variable domain (outside the CDR3, taken from reference TRBV9 and TRBJ2-1): DSGVTQTPKHLITATGQRVTLRCSPRSGDLSVYWYQQSLDQGLQFLIQYYNGEERAKGNILERFSAQQFPDLHSELNLSSLELGDSALYFCASSVVGRVVNNEQFFGPGTRLTVL.

This clonotype came up many times. The CDR3 loop is CASRRSIQETQYF. For the CDR3, the DNA is TGTGCCAGCAGAAGGTCCATTCAAGAGACCCAGTACTTC. The chain is built from TRBV6-2 or TRBV6-3 and TRBJ2-5; D gene ambiguous. V was trimmed by 6 bases and J by 2 bases, leaving 10 bases between them. CDR1 is MNHEY, CDR2 SVGEGT, per germline. This CDR3 has 13 residues.

This clonotype occurred many times. The CDR3: CASSRTPDRSETQYF. CDR3 in DNA: TGTGCCAGCAGTCGGACACCTGACAGGTCAGAGACCCAGTACTTC. The V gene is TRBV27, the J gene TRBJ2-5, with D possibly matching TRBD1 (6 bases). Looked up from germline, CDR1 is MNHEY and CDR2 is SMNVEV (reference sequence). Deletions cut 5 bases from V and 4 bases from J, with 17 bases between. This CDR3 has 15 residues.

In this sample, this clonotype turned up many times. The chain recombines TRBV29-1 with TRBJ1-3; D gene unclear. The CDR3 consists of 12 residues. V was shortened by 8 bases and J by 3 bases, with 11 bases between the two germline ends. Germline CDR1 SQVTM, CDR2 ANQGSEA. This CDR3 reads CSFKGSGNTIYF. As DNA, the CDR3 is TGCAGCTTTAAGGGTAGTGGAAACACCATATATTTT.

This clonotype was seen repeatedly, ten times or more. This rearrangement joins TRBV19 to TRBJ1-1; the match to TRBD1 covers 7 bases. V was clipped by 6 bases and J by 0 bases; unmatched bases: 7. The CDR3 runs to 15 residues. Germline CDR1 and CDR2: LNHDA and SQIVND (reference sequence). The CDR3 DNA is TGTGCCAGTAGCGCAGGGGGAGGTGTGAACACTGAAGCTTTCTTT. Residues: CASSAGGGVNTEAFF.

This clonotype appeared many times. The chain couples TRBV7-3 to TRBJ2-3; maybe TRBD2 (6 bases). The CDR3 has 15 residues. V was shortened by 3 bases and J by 6 bases, with 16 bases between the two germline ends. Germline V CDR1 and CDR2: SGHTA, FQGTGA. CDR3 DNA: TGTGCCAGCAGCTTGACGGGAGTGGCGGGGGATACGCAGTATTTT. Protein product: CASSLTGVAGDTQYF.

Here the CDR3 reads CAIPGQAYNEQFF. Here the CDR3 DNA reads TGTGCCATCCCTGGACAGGCGTACAATGAGCAGTTCTTC. This chain links TRBV24-1 with TRBJ2-1, with 7 bases matching TRBD1. The CDR3 sequence is 13 residues long. CDR1 KGHDR and CDR2 SFDVKD come from the germline V gene. Trimming at V came to 11 bases and at J to 4 bases, leaving 7 bases not matched to a gene.

This clonotype showed up many times. The V call is TRBV27, the J call TRBJ2-5, with 10 bases that match TRBD1. The length of the CDR3 is 18 residues. V lost 3 bases and J lost 5; bases outside the gene matches: 15. The germline gives CDR1 MNHEY, CDR2 SMNVEV (reference sequence). The CDR3 loop is CASSFKPPDRGTGETQYF. In DNA form, the CDR3 reads TGTGCCAGCAGTTTCAAACCACCGGACAGGGGGACCGGGGAGACCCAGTACTTC.

This clonotype has at least ten counts. The chain links TRBV9 to TRBJ2-1; a possible D gene is TRBD2 (5 bases). CDR1 and CDR2 (germline): SGDLS, YYNGEE. The CDR3 runs 12 residues. V shed 2 bases and J shed 6 bases, with 6 bases lying between them. CDR3 coding DNA: TGTGCCAGCAGCGTCGGACTCAATGAGCAGTTCTTC. This encodes CASSVGLNEQFF.

This clonotype was observed at least ten times. The V call is TRBV20-1, the J call TRBJ2-5; TRBD2 matches 10 bases. The length of the CDR3 is 18 residues. The germline CDR1 and CDR2 sequences are DFQATT and SNEGSKA (reference sequence). Trimming took 0 bases from V and 1 from J; bases not matched to a gene: 11. In nucleotides, the CDR3 is TGCAGTGCTAGAGATCTTTCTAGCGGGAGATCCTTCCAAGAGACCCAGTACTTC. This codes for CSARDLSSGRSFQETQYF.

This clonotype was seen more than once but under ten times. The genes are TRBV5-1 and TRBJ2-5; D call uncertain. The V gene's germline CDR1 is SGHRS and CDR2 YFSETQ. V lost 4 bases to trimming and J lost 5 bases, with 9 bases between them. The CDR3 sequence is 12 residues long. CDR3 bases: TGCGCCAGCAGCATGGCTTGGGAGACCCAGTACTTC. Its translation: CASSMAWETQYF. The full variable domain, rest sourced from reference TRBV5-1 and TRBJ2-5, is KAGVTQTPRYLIKTRGQQVTLSCSPISGHRSVSWYQQTPGQGLQFLFEYFSETQRNKGNFPGRFSGRQFSNSRSEMNVSTLELGDSALYLCASSMAWETQYFGPGTRLLVL.

CDR3 amino acids: CASNQGSQPQHF. As DNA, the CDR3 is TGTGCCAGCAACCAGGGTTCTCAGCCCCAGCATTTT. The rearrangement links TRBV28 to TRBJ1-5; D possibly corresponds to TRBD1 (5 bases). Per the germline V gene, CDR1 is MDHEN and CDR2 is SYDVKM. The CDR3 is 12 residues long. The V end lost 7 bases, the J end lost 6 bases, and 10 bases lay between the germline ends.